This entry concerns a single TCR beta chain. The repertoire was sequenced with immunoSEQ multiplex PCR; TCRdb's copy has only in-frame clones and lacks some. The table has approximately 31,000 clones, 85% to 90% seen once. This CDR3 has 14 amino acids. Germline CDR1 reads SEHNR; CDR2 reads FQNEAQ (reference sequence). V dropped 6 bases and J dropped 2 bases, with 12 bases sitting between them. The data were taken from a study of blood T cell repertoires in COVID-19. Sequenced input: peripheral blood. This sequence originates from a woman aged 60-75 years with active COVID-19. The genes are TRBV7-9 and TRBJ2-3, with unresolved D. The CDR3 bases are TGTGCCAGCAGAGTGGGCCAAATCACAGATACGCAGTATTTT. Translated, it gives CASRVGQITDTQYF. The variable domain in full, with the rest retrieved from reference TRBV7-9 and TRBJ2-3, is DTGVSQNPRHKITKRGQNVTFRCDPISEHNRLYWYRQTLGQGPEFLTYFQNEAQLEKSRLLSDRFSAERPKGSFSTLEIQRTEQGDSAMYLCASRVGQITDTQYFGPGTRLTVL.